This note documents a single T cell receptor beta chain sequence. These data originate in a study of blood T cell repertoires in COVID-19. On the study more broadly: Researchers got acute and convalescent COVID-19 samples from the United States, Italy and Spain.

Authors' processing steps: Reference gene primer amplification gave estimated nucleated cell counts. TCRdb's copy holds only in-frame clones and misses some; the assay was immunoSEQ multiplex PCR. V, J and clone size are those of that table, while D and trimming were read from the DNA. Of about 45,000 clones in the sample, approximately 86% are singletons; the top ten hold over 20%. The V gene end was trimmed by 2 bases and the J gene end by 0 bases; junction bases not matched to a gene: 3. This CDR3 region has 16 residues. The germline V gene has CDR1 MNHEY and CDR2 SVGAGI. V usage is TRBV6-5 and J usage is TRBJ1-4; TRBD1 agrees at 7 bases. Sequenced: peripheral blood. This sequence originates from a woman of 80 years or more in a cohort sampled during active or convalescent COVID-19. For the CDR3, the DNA is TGTGCCAGCAGTTACAGGGACAGTACAACTAATGAAAAACTGTTTTTT. Its translation: CASSYRDSTTNEKLFF.